This T cell receptor (beta chain) was sequenced for a study of T-cell reconstitution after alpha-beta-depleted transplantation in children. General observations from the study: At the one-year point after transplant, T-cell counts and TCRbeta diversity were found to come mostly from T cells that had been newly produced. After transplant, at about two months, alpha-beta T cells were reportedly derived from several hundred expanded graft clones.

This clonotype was found a few times. Its antigen remains unidentified. TCRbeta library preparation incorporated unique molecular identifiers. TCRdb redid the calling of the PCR reads with MiXCR, one entry per CDR3 protein. The table includes 540,000 or so distinct CDR3 sequences, more than 20% detected once. V gave up 1 base and J gave up 0 bases; unmatched junction bases: 2. From germline, CDR1 is MGHDK and CDR2 SYGVNS. There are 15 residues in the CDR3. The material was PBMCs, mostly from graft donor cells, obtained 360 days after TCRalphabeta/CD19-depleted stem cell transplant. The sequence was obtained from a boy less than two years old who had a stem cell transplant for acute myeloid leukemia, so the T cells may come from the graft donor. The V call is TRBV25-1, the J call TRBJ1-2; TRBD1 agrees at 7 bases. CDR3 in amino acids: CASSEWGTANYGYTF. DNA for the CDR3: TGTGCCAGCAGTGAATGGGGGACAGCTAACTATGGCTACACCTTC.